This T cell receptor beta chain comes out of a study of cytomegalovirus exposure and HLA in healthy donors. Study as a whole: The 90 to 150 validation repertoires matched the approximately 700 first-cohort repertoires in platform, a later analysis reported.

General study points: Among TCR sequences, most were rare, though some public TCRs appeared in many donors. Cytomegalovirus status was reportedly diagnosed by the classifier with high specificity and sensitivity. The study listed some 160 cytomegalovirus-associated TCR beta chains.

The junction had 4 bases not matched to a gene; V was cut back by 4 bases and J by 4 bases. This CDR3 is 15 amino acids long. Germline V CDR1 and CDR2: SGHRS, YFSETQ. Assay: immunoSEQ multiplex PCR; the TCRdb copy retains only in-frame clones and omits some. The sample lists 300,000 or so clones; roughly 86% were seen once. Regarding this clone: Antigen specificity is unknown.

The sample comprised PBMCs. The source is a man aged 25-45 years in good health and CMV-seronegative. The chain couples TRBV5-1 to TRBJ2-2; 10 bases align to TRBD2. This CDR3 reads CASSTTSGATGELFF. The CDR3 region has the DNA TGCGCCAGCAGCACCACTAGCGGGGCCACCGGGGAGCTGTTTTTT.